This T cell receptor beta chain was observed in a study of blood T cell repertoires in COVID-19. Study background: Samples representing acute and convalescent COVID-19 were sourced from the United States, Italy and Spain.

In germline, CDR1 is SGHDN, CDR2 FVKESK. The CDR3 has 15 residues. Trimming took 1 base from V and 10 from J; bases not matched to a gene: 5. Repertoires were generated with immunoSEQ multiplex PCR, while TCRdb's copy carries only in-frame clones and drops some. In the table there are some 280,000 clones, approximately 90% of which are singletons. The V call is TRBV14, the J call TRBJ1-6; 9 nucleotides agree with TRBD1. This receptor was identified in a young woman with active or convalescent COVID-19. Sequencing was carried out using peripheral blood. Written as DNA, the CDR3 is TGTGCCAGCAGCCAAGGAAGGACAGGGGTATCACCCCTCCACTTT. Protein: CASSQGRTGVSPLHF.